This TCR beta chain was identified during a study of blood T cells in healthy people across ages (dated by TCRdb to 2015 to 2017). Background for the entire study: In model experiments, template switching captured roughly one uniquely barcoded TCR beta cDNA molecule for every two T cells. Using deep sequencing normalized with unique cDNA molecular identifiers, the study measured how TCR beta repertoire diversity changes with age. The donors were split into four age groups: young (average around 15 years), middle-aged (over 35), aged (approximately 60) and long-lived (over 80). To avoid experimental bias, donors of different ages were distributed randomly across sequencing lanes. For two donors (one aged 18 to 29 and one aged 80 or older), the study analyzed two additional independent replicas of 1 million unique cDNA reads from the same blood draw.

This clonotype was seen a few times. Its specific antigen is unknown. No much larger clone exists at a distance of one base, and base qualities are not known. There are 15 amino acids in the CDR3, from cysteine to phenylalanine inclusive. CDR3 DNA is the only sequence kept; it has 45 bases, read in frame from the first base. Looking up the germline V gene (reference sequence) yields CDR1 SEHNR and CDR2 FQNEAQ. A distance of 17 bases separates the germline ends of V and J, which lose 5 bases and 6 bases respectively. Donors were a few dozen systemically healthy Caucasian individuals from Russia aged 6 to 90 years. Around 9.8 milliliters of peripheral blood were collected from each donor into EDTA-treated Vacutainer tubes. Ficoll-Paque density-gradient centrifugation was used to isolate PBMCs, with at least 6.5 million per sample. Trizol reagent was used to extract total RNA from PBMCs, with at least 5 micrograms per sample. For every donor, flow cytometry on a PBMC aliquot measured the percentage of naive CD45RAhigh/CD27high T cells.

What the work shows at the level of the full study, not this receptor alone: Total diversity estimates from one million sequenced T cells were considered lower bounds and underestimates. Observed TCR beta diversity correlated strongly with the percentage of naive T cells measured by flow cytometry. As age increased, observed TCR beta diversity per million T cells dropped in a roughly linear way, and a significant reduction was already evident by age about 40. Because the CMV infection status of the donors was unknown, age-related changes in expanded clonotypes may potentially have been confounded. Bulk unsorted PBMC profiling prevented conclusive comparison of naive and antigen-experienced compartments. Compared with the aged group, more naive CD4+ T cells, fewer expanded clones and increased TCR diversity were shown by the long-lived group, suggesting age selection.

Libraries came from 5' RACE. TCRdb records Illumina HiSeq 2500 as the sequencer. A second PCR of roughly 6 to 12 cycles was run with a J-beta primer mix and a sample-barcoded 5' primer. A unique molecular identifier was introduced onto each TCR beta cDNA molecule by a template-switch 5' adaptor carrying 12 random nucleotides. Each sample yielded at least 2.5 million CDR3-containing paired-end reads. First-strand cDNA was synthesized from all RNA with the Mint cDNA synthesis kit, primed by a TRBC-specific oligonucleotide. Following uracil-DNA glycosylase treatment, all cDNA underwent a first 18-cycle PCR with the universal primers M1SS and BC2_uni_R. The paper's processing steps were these. Each sample was normalized by randomly selecting 1 million high-quality reads, each carrying a distinct molecular identifier. Instead of being binned into consensus sequences, reads with shared molecular identifiers were discarded. CDR3 identification, clonotype clustering and error correction used MiTCR with a Q25 quality threshold and the strictest error-elimination algorithm. A nonparametric unseen species model using Euler transformation provided a lower-bound estimate of total TCR beta diversity. TCRdb itself trimmed the public reads at Q25 with fastp, ran MiXCR and retained productive beta chains. Rows merge per CDR3 protein into single entries with the most common DNA and genes. V and J calls and clone size were set by TCRdb, not the authors. The sample table lists around 1,700,000 distinct CDR3 sequences, about 30% of them with a count of one. In total, the top ten clones hold around 7.7% of the sample.

Sequenced material: blood. The TCR originated in a woman in her 30s in good health. The rearrangement joined TRBV7-9 to TRBJ2-1, with no D gene named confidently. The sequence in DNA is TGTGCCAGCAGCCCGACCGGGCCATACTGCAATGAGCAGTTCTTC. It codes for CASSPTGPYCNEQFF.